This TCR beta chain appears in the sequencing data of a study of tumor-infiltrating lymphocytes in primary liver carcinoma (dated by TCRdb to the late 2010s). About the study as a whole: Surgical resection was performed in China between 2015 and early 2016 on four or five patients with histopathologically diagnosed primary liver carcinoma. Of the five patients (three men and two women, aged 30 to 69 years), four had hepatocellular carcinoma and one had combined HCC and intrahepatic cholangiocarcinoma. Tumors of the five patients were stage T1-T3 N0M0 with maximum diameters of roughly 4.2 to 10 cm. Samples yielded roughly 3.5 to 8 million productive TCRbeta reads; read depth did not differ significantly between tissue types. For each liver tumor, the study sampled five regions along with adjacent normal tissue and blood, and applied TCRbeta repertoire sequencing, expression microarrays and whole-exome sequencing. A total of 35 or so specimens from 5 patients went through TCRbeta repertoire sequencing, namely 25 tumor regions, 5 adjacent noncancerous liver tissues and 5 peripheral blood samples. Repertoires from technical replicates were highly reproducible, with mean shared-clone rates approximately 0.88 and correlation coefficients above 0.98. Findings and caveats that apply to the study as a whole: Bulk unsorted samples precluded comparing CD4+ and CD8+ T cell repertoires. Only the TCR beta chain was sequenced, so true repertoire diversity is likely underestimated because unpaired alpha chains were not captured. The top 250 clones made up a significantly larger repertoire fraction in tumors than in blood (p = 0.039). Pairs of tumor regions showed greater repertoire overlap (mean 36%) than tumor-adjacent pairs (around 17%) or tumor-blood pairs (approximately 15%), which is consistent with antigen-driven expansion. The study included only five or six patients, and the authors note findings should be validated in a larger study.

TCRbeta-specific cDNA was reverse-transcribed from about 520 ng total RNA using a constant-region primer and ProtoScript II reverse transcriptase. Three nested multiplex PCR rounds, following a slightly modified ARM-PCR procedure, were used to build the TCRbeta libraries. Each of the first two PCR rounds ran for 10 cycles and used multiplex TRBV1-TRBV30 forward primers together with a Cbeta reverse primer. Sample barcodes and Illumina adapters were added in a final 25-cycle PCR with Deep VentR polymerase. Before sequencing, amplicons between 200 and 500 bp were purified from gel using a QIAquick gel extraction kit. TCRbeta amplicons were sequenced on an Illumina HiSeq 2500 with 250-bp paired-end reads. Processing in the source paper ran as follows. Trimmomatic v0.33 was used to quality-trim the reads, and FLASH v1.2.11 was used to merge paired reads so that full CDR3 sequences could be recovered. V, D and J germline segments were assigned to the rearranged TCRbeta sequences by MiGEC v1.2.1b. Clonotype statistics and Shannon-Wiener diversity indices were computed with VDJtools v1.0.0. Except for diversity analysis, only the 250 most abundant clonotypes of each sample were used in subsequent analyses to reduce sampling bias. TCRdb trimmed public reads at Q25 via fastp, called clones via MiXCR and kept in-frame beta chains. Every distinct CDR3 protein forms one entry, paired with its most common genes and DNA. TCRdb, not the authors, supplied the V and J calls. In all, the sample holds 320,000 or so distinct CDR3 sequences, and 60% to 80% of those were seen once. The leading ten clones occupy approximately 9.4% of the sample.

The CDR3 extends over 15 residues, inclusive of both ends. The CDR3 DNA has 45 bases and is translated from base 1. V was cut back by 4 bases and J by 0 bases, leaving a gap of 12 bases between them. CDR1 and CDR2 are read off the germline V gene as LGHNA and YSLEER. RNA from unsorted whole blood was extracted with TRIzol reagent, and germline DNA was obtained with the DNeasy Blood & Tissue kit. Patients had chronic HBV infection and were treatment-naive at sampling. Before surgery, 3 to 4.5 milliliters of peripheral blood were collected into K2EDTA tubes. Details on this clonotype: No cognate antigen has been identified for it. No conserved phenylalanine or tryptophan ends this CDR3, so it is likely a read error.

The sequence links TRBV4-3 to TRBJ2-5; no D segment can be confidently identified. Sequenced input: peripheral blood. The sequence came from a middle-aged man with primary liver carcinoma and hepatitis B virus infection. The CDR3 reads as follows: CASSPAVGHQETQYL. The nucleotide sequence is TGCGCCAGCAGCCCAGCTGTGGGCCACCAAGAGACCCAGTACTTA.